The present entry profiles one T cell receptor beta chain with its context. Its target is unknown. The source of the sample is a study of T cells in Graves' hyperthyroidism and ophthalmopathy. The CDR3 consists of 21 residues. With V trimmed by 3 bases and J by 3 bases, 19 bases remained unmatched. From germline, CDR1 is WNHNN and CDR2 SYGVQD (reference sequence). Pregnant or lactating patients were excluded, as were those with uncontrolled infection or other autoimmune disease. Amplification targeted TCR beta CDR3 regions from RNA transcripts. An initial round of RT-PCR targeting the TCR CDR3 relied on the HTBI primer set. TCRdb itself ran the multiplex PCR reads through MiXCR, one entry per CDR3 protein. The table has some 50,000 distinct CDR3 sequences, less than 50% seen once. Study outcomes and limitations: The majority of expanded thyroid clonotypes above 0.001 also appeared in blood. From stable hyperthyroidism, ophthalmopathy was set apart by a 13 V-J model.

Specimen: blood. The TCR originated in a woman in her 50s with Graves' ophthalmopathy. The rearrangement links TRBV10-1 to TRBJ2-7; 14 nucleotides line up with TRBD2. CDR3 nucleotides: TGCGCCAGCAGTGATACTCACCCACTCGGACTAGCGGGAGGACAAGGCTACGAGCAGTACTTC. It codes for CASSDTHPLGLAGGQGYEQYF.